A single sample gave rise to the 2 T cell receptor beta chains below, sequenced in a study of T cells in tumors after PD-1 blockade. Sequenced by immunoSEQ multiplex PCR; TCRdb stores in-frame clones only, minus some. This table holds about 48,000 clones, over 70% found once. Sequenced here: PBMCs, sampled before anti-PD-1 treatment. Receptor source: a human donor with basal cell carcinoma.

V is TRBV6-5 and J is TRBJ1-5, with unresolved D. This CDR3 region has 14 residues. Looked up from germline, CDR1 is MNHEY and CDR2 is SVGAGI. The ends were cut back, 8 bases at V and 0 bases at J, with 11 bases in the middle. The CDR3 region has the DNA TGTGCCAGCGGGCAGGATCATAGCAATCAGCCCCAGCATTTT. Translating gives CASGQDHSNQPQHF.

The chain couples TRBV5-4 to TRBJ2-2; 9 bases fit TRBD1. The trim removed 4 bases at V and 6 bases at J, leaving 7 bases unmatched. Per the germline V gene, CDR1 is SGHNT and CDR2 is YYREEE (reference sequence). The CDR3 has 15 amino acids. CDR3: CASSPGTGWAGELFF. The CDR3 nucleotides read TGTGCCAGCAGCCCCGGGACAGGGTGGGCCGGGGAGCTGTTTTTT. Complete variable domain (other parts from reference TRBV5-4 and TRBJ2-2): ETGVTQSPTHLIKTRGQQVTLRCSSQSGHNTVSWYQQALGQGPQFIFQYYREEENGRGNFPPRFSGLQFPNYSSELNVNALELDDSALYLCASSPGTGWAGELFFGEGSRLTVL.